The source of this TCR beta chain is a study of CD8+ T cells in alopecia areata. Study as a whole: It was approximately 6-10-week-old female C3H/HeJ mice that received skin from roughly 6-12-month-old C3H/HeJ graft donors with spontaneous alopecia.

This clone was recorded a few times. Antigen: not known. Gene names denote mouse genes. From the germline J gene comes the end of the CDR3, since the read stops 4 residues before it. The CDR3 totals 16 residues. V dropped 0 bases and J dropped 0; count of bases not matched to a gene: 3. CDR1 is FNHDT, CDR2 SITEND, per germline (reference sequence). cDNA prepared by RNA extraction and subsequent reverse transcription served as the template for sequencing. Here immunoSEQ multiplex PCR was the method, and the copy in TCRdb shows in-frame clones only, minus some. The sample has roughly 120,000 clones, none seen only once; the top ten hold about 18%. Study-level points and caveats: It was less clear whether patients shared TCRs than it was in mice, possibly because of HLA. Researchers report lesional scalp, most notably alopecia totalis/universalis, outstripped normal scalp in clonality. Scalp repertoires also include resident alphabeta T cells from normal skin.

The source of this sequence is a C3H/HeJ mouse with alopecia areata. Strain MHC haplotype: H2-k. J is TRBJ2-3 and V is TRBV19, with 8 bases fitting TRBD2. Sequenced sample: lesional skin. The CDR3 sequence is CASSIETGASAETLYF. Partial CDR3 DNA: TGTGCCAGCAGTATAGAGACTGGGGCTAGTGCAGAA.